Listed here are 26 T cell receptor beta chains from one sample, sequenced in a study of breast tumors, draining lymph nodes, adjacent tissues. The lymph nodes were axillary draining lymph nodes from breast cancer patients. MiXCR was run by TCRdb on the multiplex PCR reads, yielding one entry per CDR3 protein. In the table there are some 130,000 distinct CDR3 sequences, 15% to 20% of which are singletons. Sequencing was carried out using axillary lymph node tissue. The receptors shown here come from a female donor with breast cancer. Some clones in this sample may be carry-over from other donors' samples.

This clonotype was seen repeatedly, ten times or more. The rearrangement uses TRBV7-3 and TRBJ2-1, with D unclear. The CDR3 contains 13 residues. Per germline, CDR1 SGHTA and CDR2 FQGTGA. V lost 2 bases and J lost 6, with 8 bases in between. The CDR3 region is CASSLVPPNEQFF. The CDR3 nucleotides read TGTGCCAGCAGCTTAGTCCCGCCCAATGAGCAGTTCTTC.

This clonotype has at least ten counts. The gene calls are TRBV2 and TRBJ1-2, with D hard to call. Trimming shortened V by 9 bases and J by 2 bases, and 7 bases separated the two germline ends. The CDR3 length is 11 residues. Germline V gives CDR1 SNHLY, CDR2 FYNNEI. The CDR3 coding sequence is TGTGCCAGTCCGGGAAACTATGGCTACACCTTC. Translating gives CASPGNYGYTF.

Many counts were recorded for this clonotype. The J gene is TRBJ1-3, the V gene TRBV6-1; D is undetermined. Trimming pared 2 bases from V and 0 bases from J, leaving 11 bases between. CDR3 length equals 16 residues. Germline CDR1 MNHNS, CDR2 SASEGT. CDR3 loop: CASSEKFWSSGNTIYF. For the CDR3, the DNA is TGTGCCAGCAGTGAAAAATTTTGGTCCTCTGGAAACACCATATATTTT.

This clonotype was counted ten times or more. V usage is TRBV20-1 and J usage is TRBJ1-4; 9 positions agree with TRBD1. CDR3 length: 15 amino acids. V was clipped by 5 bases and J by 8 bases; unmatched bases: 12. CDR1 DFQATT and CDR2 SNEGSKA come from the germline V gene (reference sequence). The CDR3 loop reads CSAGRTGAHREKLFF. The CDR3 region has the DNA TGCAGTGCTGGTAGGACAGGGGCCCACAGGGAAAAACTGTTTTTT.

This clonotype was detected many times. V usage is TRBV7-6 and J usage is TRBJ1-6; TRBD1 is a possible D gene (6 bases). The ends were cut back, 7 bases at V and 7 bases at J, with 17 bases in the middle. CDR1 is SGHVS, CDR2 FNYEAQ, per germline. The CDR3 sequence is 15 residues long. For the CDR3, the DNA is TGTGCCAGCACCCAGGAGGACAGCCCAAATTCACCCCTCCACTTT. It translates to CASTQEDSPNSPLHF.

This clonotype was seen only once. This may come from a read error, since a much larger clone is one base off. The chain carries TRBV30 and TRBJ2-7, with D uncertain. This CDR3 is 12 amino acids long. The germline gives CDR1 GTSNPN, CDR2 SVGIG (reference sequence). The chain's CDR3 is CAWSFFNGEQHF. The CDR3, as DNA: TGTGCCTGGAGTTTTTTCAACGGCGAGCAGCACTTC.

This clonotype was counted at least ten times. The V gene is TRBV3-1, the J gene TRBJ2-1; 12 bases are a match to TRBD2. This CDR3 contains 14 residues. Germline loops: CDR1 LGHDT, CDR2 YNNKEL (reference sequence). Trimming cost V 2 bases and J 10 bases; bases outside gene matches: 3. The DNA for the CDR3 is TGTGCCAGCAGCCAATCTCTAGCGGGGGGGGAGCAGTTCTTC. As protein: CASSQSLAGGEQFF.

This clonotype was recorded many times. The chain couples TRBV20-1 to TRBJ2-1; D not resolved. The ends were cut back, 0 bases at V and 8 bases at J, with 8 bases in the middle. From germline, CDR1 is DFQATT and CDR2 SNEGSKA (reference sequence). CDR3 length equals 12 residues. The chain's CDR3 is CSARDLGHEQFF. The CDR3 DNA follows: TGCAGTGCTAGAGACCTCGGTCATGAGCAGTTCTTC.

This clonotype was seen ten or more times. The chain uses TRBV19 and TRBJ2-3; TRBD1 aligns across 9 bases. This CDR3 has 16 residues. The V segment lost 6 bases and the J segment 1 base; nucleotides outside the gene matches: 8. The germline V gene encodes CDR1 LNHDA and CDR2 SQIVND (reference sequence). This CDR3 is CASSAYRGLRTDTQYF. The CDR3 DNA is TGTGCCAGTAGCGCCTACAGGGGGCTTCGCACAGATACGCAGTATTTT.

In this sample, this clonotype turned up many times. This rearrangement joins TRBV6-1 to TRBJ2-7, with D possibly being TRBD1 or TRBD2 (6 bases each). The V gene's germline CDR1 is MNHNS and CDR2 SASEGT. The CDR3 has 17 residues. V shed 2 bases and J shed 2 bases, with 19 bases lying between them. This CDR3 reads CASSESSHPRGAYEQYF. CDR3 DNA: TGTGCCAGCAGTGAATCTTCACACCCAAGGGGGGCCTACGAGCAGTACTTC.

This clonotype was detected many times. The DNA for the CDR3 is TGCGCCAGCAGCCAAGATCGACTAGCGGGGGTGGGGGTAGAGACCCAGTACTTC. Its translation: CASSQDRLAGVGVETQYF. The rearrangement uses TRBV4-1 and TRBJ2-5; 12 bases are shared with TRBD2. The CDR3 length is 18 residues. The J segment lost 4 bases and the V segment lost 0 bases, leaving 9 bases of the junction unmatched. Germline V CDR1 and CDR2: MGHRA, YSYEKL.

This clonotype has ten or more counts. The chain is built from TRBV25-1 and TRBJ2-1; D remains ambiguous. Germline V gene lookup returns CDR1 MGHDK and CDR2 SYGVNS. This CDR3 has 14 amino acids. The ends were cut back, 6 bases at V and 0 bases at J, with 9 bases in the middle. The CDR3 protein is CASRDRSSYNEQFF. CDR3 nucleotides: TGTGCCAGCAGGGACCGTAGCTCCTACAATGAGCAGTTCTTC.

Comment on this clonotype: Possible read error: a much larger clone is one base away. V is TRBV5-1 and J is TRBJ2-1, with 8 bases lining up with TRBD1. The CDR3 length is 14 residues. The V gene's germline CDR1 is SGHRS and CDR2 YFSETQ. V gave up 7 bases and J gave up 7 bases; unmatched junction bases: 10. The CDR3 is CASGSVTGVNEQFF. The CDR3 nucleotides read TGCGCCAGCGGCTCAGTGACAGGGGTAAATGAGCAGTTCTTC.

This clonotype occurred many times. The chain carries TRBV6-5 and TRBJ2-7; no firm D call. CDR1 and CDR2 from the germline V gene are MNHEY and SVGAGI. V dropped 5 bases and J dropped 5 bases, with 13 bases sitting between them. The CDR3 covers 13 residues. CDR3 DNA: TGTGCCAGCAGTGAAGGACCGAGCGACGAGCAGTACTTC. This translates into CASSEGPSDEQYF.

This clonotype was counted at least ten times. This rearrangement joins TRBV20-1 to TRBJ1-2; 8 bases are a match to TRBD1. V lost 2 bases, J lost 7 bases, and 12 bases stayed unmatched. This CDR3 contains 15 residues. The germline gives CDR1 DFQATT, CDR2 SNEGSKA (reference sequence). CDR3 bases: TGCAGTGCTAGACCTACGCGGACAGGGCGGTCTGGCTACACCTTC. Its translation: CSARPTRTGRSGYTF.

This clonotype was observed many times. J is TRBJ2-5 and V is TRBV12-3 or TRBV12-4; TRBD1 agrees at 7 bases. The CDR3 has 12 amino acids. The junction had 0 bases not matched to a gene; V was cut back by 3 bases and J by 5 bases. CDR3 loop: CASSLTGETQYF. In nucleotides, the CDR3 is TGTGCCAGCAGTTTGACAGGGGAGACCCAGTACTTC.

Ten or more counts support this clonotype. J is TRBJ2-7 and V is TRBV7-8; no reliable D call. From germline, CDR1 is SGHVS and CDR2 FQNEAQ. The CDR3 spans 13 residues. Trimming removed 1 base from V and 2 bases from J, with 6 bases in between. The CDR3 DNA sequence: TGTGCCAGCAGCTTAGGGGTCGCCTACGAGCAGTACTTC. Translation: CASSLGVAYEQYF.

This clonotype was observed many times. This chain links TRBV6-5 with TRBJ2-3, with 10 nucleotides matching TRBD2. The ends lost 7 bases at V and 1 base at J; junction bases unmatched: 5. This CDR3 has 15 amino acids. Looked up from germline, CDR1 is MNHEY and CDR2 is SVGAGI. The CDR3 bases are TGTGCCAGCATCGAAGCGGGAGGGCGCACAGATACGCAGTATTTT. Its translation is CASIEAGGRTDTQYF.

This clonotype was seen more than once but under ten times. The CDR3 is CASSQTVSGSSTGELFF. DNA for the CDR3: TGTGCCAGCAGCCAGACCGTTAGCGGGAGTTCAACCGGGGAGCTGTTTTTT. The chain recombines TRBV3-1 with TRBJ2-2; 9 bases match TRBD2. This CDR3 region has 17 residues. Trimming cost V 3 bases and J 5 bases; bases outside gene matches: 10. The V gene's germline CDR1 is LGHDT and CDR2 YNNKEL (reference sequence).

At least ten counts were recorded for this clonotype. The rearrangement uses TRBV18 and TRBJ2-7; D is ambiguous. With 3 bases removed from V and 4 bases from J, the gap between germline ends came to 13 bases. Germline V gives CDR1 KGHSH, CDR2 LQKENI. This CDR3 is 14 amino acids long. CDR3 nucleotides: TGTGCCAGCTCACCCCGAAGCAGAGAATACGAGCAGTACTTC. This sequence encodes CASSPRSREYEQYF.

This clonotype turned up a few times. V is TRBV19 and J is TRBJ2-2, with 9 bases lining up with TRBD2. V lost 4 bases to trimming and J lost 3 bases; unmatched junction nucleotides: 3. The CDR3 is 15 amino acids. Germline values: CDR1 LNHDA, CDR2 SQIVND (reference sequence). CDR3 residues: CASSRVAGDTGELFF. As DNA, the CDR3 is TGTGCCAGTAGTAGAGTAGCGGGGGACACCGGGGAGCTGTTTTTT.

This clonotype was recorded at least ten times. The CDR3 nucleotides are TGTGCCAGCAGCCAAGATGGGGGACAGGGAGGCCAGCCCCAGCATTTT. Its translation: CASSQDGGQGGQPQHF. V and J are TRBV4-2 and TRBJ1-5, with 9 bases that match TRBD1. The CDR3 consists of 16 residues. Germline V gives CDR1 LGHNA, CDR2 YNFKEQ. V was clipped by 0 bases and J by 7 bases; unmatched bases: 7.

The CDR3 protein is CASSDSPSGRDEQFF. The DNA for the CDR3 is TGTGCCAGCAGTGACTCGCCTAGCGGGAGAGATGAGCAGTTCTTC. This chain links TRBV6-4 with TRBJ2-1, with TRBD2 identical over 10 bases. Germline assignment: CDR1 MRHNA and CDR2 SNTAGT. This CDR3 has 15 residues. Trimming cost V 0 bases and J 8 bases; bases outside gene matches: 4.

This clonotype was counted at least ten times. The chain is built from TRBV7-2 and TRBJ1-4; the D is unclear. Germline lookup yields CDR1 SGHTA and CDR2 FQGNSA. V was trimmed by 1 base and J by 8 bases, leaving 14 bases between them. The CDR3 consists of 15 residues. This CDR3 reads CASSLDKRAREKLFF. CDR3 DNA: TGTGCCAGCAGCTTAGACAAAAGGGCGAGGGAAAAACTGTTTTTT.

This clonotype has just a few counts. Germline is not matched at one junction end, which may reflect a read error. The chain carries TRBV18 and TRBJ2-5, with 9 bases that match TRBD1. The length of the CDR3 is 15 residues. From germline, CDR1 is KGHSH and CDR2 LQKENI. CDR3 DNA: TGTGCCAGCTCGTCCCGGGACAGGGTTCAAGAGACCCAGTCCTTC. Encoded protein: CASSSRDRVQETQSF.

This clonotype was observed at least ten times. This sequence joins TRBV20-1 and TRBJ2-6; D ambiguous. CDR1 is DFQATT and CDR2 is SNEGSKA in the germline V gene (reference sequence). Trimming shortened V by 0 bases and J by 2 bases, and 11 bases separated the two germline ends. This CDR3 is 16 amino acids long. CDR3 nucleotides: TGCAGTGCTAGAGAATCCACAGCAGCTGGGGCCAACGTCCTGACTTTC. Residues: CSARESTAAGANVLTF.